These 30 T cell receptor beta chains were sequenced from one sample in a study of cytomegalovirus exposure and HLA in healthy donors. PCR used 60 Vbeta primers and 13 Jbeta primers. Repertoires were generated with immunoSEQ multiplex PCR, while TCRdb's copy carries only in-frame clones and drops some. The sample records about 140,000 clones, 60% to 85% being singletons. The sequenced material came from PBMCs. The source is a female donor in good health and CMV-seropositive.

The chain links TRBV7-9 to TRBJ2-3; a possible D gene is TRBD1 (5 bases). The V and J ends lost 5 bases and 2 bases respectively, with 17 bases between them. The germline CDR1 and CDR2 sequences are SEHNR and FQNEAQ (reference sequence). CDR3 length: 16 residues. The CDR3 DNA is TGTGCCAGCAGCGCCCAGGGCAGGCCTCCCACAGATACGCAGTATTTT. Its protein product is CASSAQGRPPTDTQYF.

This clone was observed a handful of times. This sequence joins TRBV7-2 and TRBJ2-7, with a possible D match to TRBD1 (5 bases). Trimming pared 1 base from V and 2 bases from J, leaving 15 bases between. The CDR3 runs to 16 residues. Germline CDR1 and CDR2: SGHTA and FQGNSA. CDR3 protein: CASSLVVRGPPYEQYF. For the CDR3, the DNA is TGTGCCAGCAGCTTAGTGGTTAGGGGCCCTCCCTACGAGCAGTACTTC.

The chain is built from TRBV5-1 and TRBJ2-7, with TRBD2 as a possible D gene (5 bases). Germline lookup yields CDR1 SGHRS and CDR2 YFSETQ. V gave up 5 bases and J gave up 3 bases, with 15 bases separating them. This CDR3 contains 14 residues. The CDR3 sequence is CASSPGRESYEQYF. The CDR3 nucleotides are TGCGCCAGCAGTCCGGGCCGGGAAAGCTACGAGCAGTACTTC. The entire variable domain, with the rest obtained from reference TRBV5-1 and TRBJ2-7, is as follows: KAGVTQTPRYLIKTRGQQVTLSCSPISGHRSVSWYQQTPGQGLQFLFEYFSETQRNKGNFPGRFSGRQFSNSRSEMNVSTLELGDSALYLCASSPGRESYEQYFGPGTRLTVT.

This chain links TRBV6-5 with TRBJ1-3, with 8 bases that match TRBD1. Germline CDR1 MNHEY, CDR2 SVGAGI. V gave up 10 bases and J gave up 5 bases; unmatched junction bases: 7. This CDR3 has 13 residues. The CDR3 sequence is CAITDRGRNTIYF. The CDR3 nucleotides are TGTGCCATCACCGACAGGGGCAGAAACACCATATATTTT.

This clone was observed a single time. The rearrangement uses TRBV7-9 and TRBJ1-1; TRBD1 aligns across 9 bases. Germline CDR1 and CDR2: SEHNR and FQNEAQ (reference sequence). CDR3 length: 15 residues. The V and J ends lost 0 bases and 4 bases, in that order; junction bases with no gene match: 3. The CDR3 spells CASSLAGQGPTEAFF. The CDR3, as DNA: TGTGCCAGCAGCTTAGCGGGACAGGGACCCACTGAAGCTTTCTTT.

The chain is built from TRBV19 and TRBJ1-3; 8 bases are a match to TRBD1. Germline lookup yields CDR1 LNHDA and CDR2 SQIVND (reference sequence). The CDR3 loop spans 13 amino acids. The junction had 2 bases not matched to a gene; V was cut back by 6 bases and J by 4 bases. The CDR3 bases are TGTGCCAGTAGAACAGGGGGAGGAAACACCATATATTTT. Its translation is CASRTGGGNTIYF.

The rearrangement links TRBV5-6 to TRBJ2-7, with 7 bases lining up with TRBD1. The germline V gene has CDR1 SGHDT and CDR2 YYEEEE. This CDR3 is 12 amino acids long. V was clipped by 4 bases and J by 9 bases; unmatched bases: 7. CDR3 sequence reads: CASSTLDRRQYF. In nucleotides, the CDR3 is TGTGCCAGCAGCACATTGGACAGGCGGCAGTACTTC.

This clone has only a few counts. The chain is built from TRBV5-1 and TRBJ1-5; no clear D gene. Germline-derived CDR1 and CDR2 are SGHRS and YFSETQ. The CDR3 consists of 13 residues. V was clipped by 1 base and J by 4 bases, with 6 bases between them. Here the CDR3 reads CASSLFPNQPQHF. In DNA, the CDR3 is TGCGCCAGCAGCTTGTTCCCTAATCAGCCCCAGCATTTT.

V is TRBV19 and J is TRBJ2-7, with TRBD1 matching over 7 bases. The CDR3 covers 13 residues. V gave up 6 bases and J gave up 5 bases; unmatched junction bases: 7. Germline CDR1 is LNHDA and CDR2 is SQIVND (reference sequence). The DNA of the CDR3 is TGTGCCAGTAGACAGGGGAAAGGCGACGAGCAGTACTTC. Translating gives CASRQGKGDEQYF.

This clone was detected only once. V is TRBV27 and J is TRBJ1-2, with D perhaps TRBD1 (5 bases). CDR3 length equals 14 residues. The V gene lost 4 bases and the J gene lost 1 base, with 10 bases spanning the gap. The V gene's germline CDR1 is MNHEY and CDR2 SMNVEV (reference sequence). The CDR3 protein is CASSSTAHNYGYTF. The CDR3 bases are TGTGCCAGCAGTTCGACAGCACATAACTATGGCTACACCTTC.

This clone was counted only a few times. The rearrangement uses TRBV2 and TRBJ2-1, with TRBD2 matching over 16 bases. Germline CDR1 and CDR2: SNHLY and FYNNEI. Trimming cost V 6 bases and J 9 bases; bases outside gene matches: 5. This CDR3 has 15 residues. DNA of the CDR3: TGTGCCAGCAGAGGGACTAGCGGGGGGGCCGGTGAGCAGTTCTTC. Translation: CASRGTSGGAGEQFF.

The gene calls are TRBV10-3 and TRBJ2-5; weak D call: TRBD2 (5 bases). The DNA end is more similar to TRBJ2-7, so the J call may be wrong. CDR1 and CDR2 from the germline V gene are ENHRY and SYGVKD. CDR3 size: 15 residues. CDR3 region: CAIREDLTSSYEQYF. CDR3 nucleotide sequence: TGTGCCATCAGAGAGGACTTGACGAGCTCCTACGAGCAGTACTTC.

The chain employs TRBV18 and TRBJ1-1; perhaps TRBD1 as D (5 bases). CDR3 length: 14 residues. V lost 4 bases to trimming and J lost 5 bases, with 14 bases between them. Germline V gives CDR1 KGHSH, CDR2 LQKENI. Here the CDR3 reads CASSHDRSGTEAFF. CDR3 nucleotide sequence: TGTGCCAGCTCACACGACAGAAGTGGTACTGAAGCTTTCTTT.

As DNA, the CDR3 is TGTGCCAGCAGTCCGAGGGACAGGGCGAACACTGAAGCTTTCTTT. As protein: CASSPRDRANTEAFF. The chain links TRBV27 to TRBJ1-1, with TRBD1 matching over 9 bases. Germline assignment: CDR1 MNHEY and CDR2 SMNVEV (reference sequence). This CDR3 has 15 residues. V was clipped by 5 bases and J by 1 base; unmatched bases: 5.

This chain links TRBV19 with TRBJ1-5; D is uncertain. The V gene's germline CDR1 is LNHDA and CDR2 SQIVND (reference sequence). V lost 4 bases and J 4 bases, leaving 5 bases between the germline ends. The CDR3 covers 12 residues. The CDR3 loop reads CASSSRNQPQHF. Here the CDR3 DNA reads TGTGCCAGTAGTAGCAGAAATCAGCCCCAGCATTTT.

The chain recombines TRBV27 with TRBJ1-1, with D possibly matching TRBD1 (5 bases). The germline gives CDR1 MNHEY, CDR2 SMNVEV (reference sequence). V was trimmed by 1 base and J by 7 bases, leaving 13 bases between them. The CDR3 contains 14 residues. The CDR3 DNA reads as TGTGCCAGCAGTTTATTCTCGGGGGGGGATGAAGCTTTCTTT. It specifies CASSLFSGGDEAFF.

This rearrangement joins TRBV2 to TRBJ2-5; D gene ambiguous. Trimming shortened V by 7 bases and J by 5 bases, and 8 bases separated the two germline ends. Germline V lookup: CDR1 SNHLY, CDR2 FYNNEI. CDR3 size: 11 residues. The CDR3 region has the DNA TGTGCCAGCACGGGTTGGGAGACCCAGTACTTC. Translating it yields CASTGWETQYF.

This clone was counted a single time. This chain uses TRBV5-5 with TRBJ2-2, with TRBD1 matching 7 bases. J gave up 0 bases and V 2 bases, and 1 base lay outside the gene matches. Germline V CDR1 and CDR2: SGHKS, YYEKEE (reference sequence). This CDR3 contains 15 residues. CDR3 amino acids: CASSLRGPNTGELFF. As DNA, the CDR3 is TGTGCCAGCAGCTTAAGGGGGCCGAACACCGGGGAGCTGTTTTTT.

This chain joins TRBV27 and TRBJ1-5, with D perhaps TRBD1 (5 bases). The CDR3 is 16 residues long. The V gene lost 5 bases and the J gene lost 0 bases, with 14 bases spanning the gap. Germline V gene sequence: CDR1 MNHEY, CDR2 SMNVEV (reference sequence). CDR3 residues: CASSHRRDSSNQPQHF. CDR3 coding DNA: TGTGCCAGCAGTCACCGCAGGGATTCTAGCAATCAGCCCCAGCATTTT.

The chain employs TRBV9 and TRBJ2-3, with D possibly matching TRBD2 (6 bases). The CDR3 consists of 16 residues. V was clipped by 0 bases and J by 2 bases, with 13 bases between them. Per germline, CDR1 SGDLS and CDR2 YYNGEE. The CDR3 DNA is TGTGCCAGCAGCGTAGGATCTAGCGCCAACACAGATACGCAGTATTTT. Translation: CASSVGSSANTDTQYF.

CDR3 bases: TGTGCCAGCAGCGTAGTAGCGGGCACCGGGGAGCTGTTTTTT. It encodes CASSVVAGTGELFF. The chain recombines TRBV9 with TRBJ2-2; 7 positions agree with TRBD2. CDR3 size: 14 residues. Germline V gives CDR1 SGDLS, CDR2 YYNGEE. J gave up 4 bases and V 0 bases, and 0 bases lay outside the gene matches.

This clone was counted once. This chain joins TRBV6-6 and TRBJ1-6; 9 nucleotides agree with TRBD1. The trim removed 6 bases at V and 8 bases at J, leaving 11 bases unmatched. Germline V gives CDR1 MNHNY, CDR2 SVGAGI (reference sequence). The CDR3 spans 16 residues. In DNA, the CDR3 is TGTGCCAGCAGATCCCCCGGGACAGGGTCCCATTCACCCCTCCACTTT. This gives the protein CASRSPGTGSHSPLHF.

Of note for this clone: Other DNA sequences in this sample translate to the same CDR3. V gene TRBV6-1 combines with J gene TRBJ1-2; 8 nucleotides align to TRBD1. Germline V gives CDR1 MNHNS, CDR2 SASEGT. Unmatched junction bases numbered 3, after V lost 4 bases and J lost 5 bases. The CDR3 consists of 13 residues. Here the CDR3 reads CASSGQGTYGYTF. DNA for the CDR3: TGTGCCAGCAGTGGACAGGGGACTTATGGCTACACCTTC.

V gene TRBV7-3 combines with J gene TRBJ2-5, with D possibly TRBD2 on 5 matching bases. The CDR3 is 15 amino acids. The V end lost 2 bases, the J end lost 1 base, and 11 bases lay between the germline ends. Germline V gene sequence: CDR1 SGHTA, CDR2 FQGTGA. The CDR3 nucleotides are TGTGCCAGCAGCTTAGATCGAGGGCCCCAAGAGACCCAGTACTTC. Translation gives CASSLDRGPQETQYF.

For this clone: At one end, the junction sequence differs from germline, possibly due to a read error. Written as DNA, the CDR3 is TGTGCCAGCAGCTACCGAGGGGGGCAGGGACTAACCTTT. Protein product: CASSYRGGQGLTF. The chain has TRBV7-3 and TRBJ1-1, with D tentatively TRBD1 (6 bases). Germline-derived CDR1 and CDR2 are SGHTA and FQGTGA. The CDR3 runs 13 residues. The complete variable domain, with remaining parts taken from reference TRBV7-3 and TRBJ1-1, reads GAGVSQTPSNKVTEKGKYVELRCDPISGHTALYWYRQSLGQGPEFLIYFQGTGAADDSGLPNDRFFAVRPEGSVSTLKIQRTERGDSAVYLCASSYRGGQGLTFGQGTRLTVV.

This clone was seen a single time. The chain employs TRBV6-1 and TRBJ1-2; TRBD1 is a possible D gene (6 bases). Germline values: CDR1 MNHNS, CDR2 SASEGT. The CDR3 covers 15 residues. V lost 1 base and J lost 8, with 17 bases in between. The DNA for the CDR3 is TGTGCCAGCAGTGAAGAGTGGACAGCCCCTTCCGGCTACACCTTC. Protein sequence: CASSEEWTAPSGYTF.

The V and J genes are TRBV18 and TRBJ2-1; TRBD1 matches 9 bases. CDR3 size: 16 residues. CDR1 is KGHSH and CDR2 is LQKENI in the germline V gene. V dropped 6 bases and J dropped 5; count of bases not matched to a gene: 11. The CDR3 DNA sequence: TGTGCCAGCTCTCCAACTGGACAGGGGTTCAACAATGAGCAGTTCTTC. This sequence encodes CASSPTGQGFNNEQFF. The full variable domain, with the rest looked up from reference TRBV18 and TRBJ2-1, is NAGVMQNPRHLVRRRGQEARLRCSPMKGHSHVYWYRQLPEEGLKFMVYLQKENIIDESGMPKERFSAEFPKEGPSILRIQQVVRGDSAAYFCASSPTGQGFNNEQFFGPGTRLTVL.

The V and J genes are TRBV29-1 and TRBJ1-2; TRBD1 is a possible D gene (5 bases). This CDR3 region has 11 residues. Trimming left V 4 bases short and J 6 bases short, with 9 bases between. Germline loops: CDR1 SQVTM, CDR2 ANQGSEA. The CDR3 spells CSVVDTDGYTF. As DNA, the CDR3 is TGCAGCGTTGTGGACACCGATGGCTACACCTTC.

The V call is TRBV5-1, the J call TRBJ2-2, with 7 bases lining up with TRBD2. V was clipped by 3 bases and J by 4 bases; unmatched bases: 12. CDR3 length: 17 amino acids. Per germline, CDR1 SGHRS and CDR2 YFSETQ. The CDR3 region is CASSWTTAGSGTGELFF. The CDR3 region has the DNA TGCGCCAGCAGCTGGACGACAGCGGGATCGGGCACCGGGGAGCTGTTTTTT.

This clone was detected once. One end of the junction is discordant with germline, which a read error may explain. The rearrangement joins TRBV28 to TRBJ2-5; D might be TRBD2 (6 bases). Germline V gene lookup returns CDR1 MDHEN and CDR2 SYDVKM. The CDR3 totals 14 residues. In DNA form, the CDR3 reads TGTGCCAGCTCGAGCCCGGGGGTGCAAGGGACCCAGTACTTC. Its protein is CASSSPGVQGTQYF.